This TCR beta chain was documented in a study of cytomegalovirus exposure and HLA in healthy donors. Findings and limits, study-wide: For most TCR beta V segments, an earlier analysis put the productive rate at about 87% or about 30% of the time.

A multiplex PCR was run with 60 Vbeta primers and 13 Jbeta primers. Some clones are missing from TCRdb's copy, which holds only in-frame ones; the method was immunoSEQ multiplex PCR. Of over 50,000 clones listed, approximately 72% are singletons. On this clone: As yet, its antigen is unknown.

The CDR3 is 13 amino acids. Germline V gene data show CDR1 as KGHSH and CDR2 as LQKENI. Deletions cut 3 bases from V and 2 bases from J, with 8 bases between. Source material: PBMCs. The TCR comes from a man aged 45-60 years in good health and CMV-seropositive. The chain carries TRBV18 and TRBJ2-7, with TRBD1 as a possible D gene (5 bases). The CDR3 coding sequence is TGTGCCAGCTCACCGACAGAAGCCTACGAGCAGTACTTC. Translation: CASSPTEAYEQYF.